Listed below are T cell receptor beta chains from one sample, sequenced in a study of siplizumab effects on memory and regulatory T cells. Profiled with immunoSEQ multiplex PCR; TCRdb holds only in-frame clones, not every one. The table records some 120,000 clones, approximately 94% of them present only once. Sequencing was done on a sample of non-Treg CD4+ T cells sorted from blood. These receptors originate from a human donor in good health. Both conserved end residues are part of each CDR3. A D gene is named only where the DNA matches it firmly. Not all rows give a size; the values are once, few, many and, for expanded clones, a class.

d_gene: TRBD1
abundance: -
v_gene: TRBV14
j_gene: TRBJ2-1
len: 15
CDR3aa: CASSQDTGAYNEQFF
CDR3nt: TGTGCCAGCAGCCAAGATACAGGGGCCTACAATGAGCAGTTCTTC

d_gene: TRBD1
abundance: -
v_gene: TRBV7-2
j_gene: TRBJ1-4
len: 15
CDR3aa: CASSSEGGVGEKLFF
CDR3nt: TGTGCCAGCAGCTCAGAAGGGGGCGTTGGTGAAAAACTGTTTTTT

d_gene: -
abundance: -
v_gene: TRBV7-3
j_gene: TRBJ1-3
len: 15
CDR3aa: CASSKDASSGNTIYF
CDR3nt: TGTGCCAGCAGCAAGGACGCCAGCTCTGGAAACACCATATATTTT

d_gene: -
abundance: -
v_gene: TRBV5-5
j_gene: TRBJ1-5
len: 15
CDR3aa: CASSSGGRDHQPQHF
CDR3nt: TGTGCCAGCAGCTCTGGAGGGCGGGATCATCAGCCCCAGCATTTT

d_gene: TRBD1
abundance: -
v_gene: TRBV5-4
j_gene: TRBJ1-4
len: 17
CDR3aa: CASSSNDRGQDNEKLFF
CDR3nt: TGTGCCAGCAGCTCAAATGACAGGGGGCAAGATAATGAAAAACTGTTTTTT

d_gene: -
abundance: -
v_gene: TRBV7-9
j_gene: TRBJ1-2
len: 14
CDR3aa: CASSFTRVDYGYTF
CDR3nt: TGTGCCAGCAGCTTCACAAGGGTTGACTATGGCTACACCTTC

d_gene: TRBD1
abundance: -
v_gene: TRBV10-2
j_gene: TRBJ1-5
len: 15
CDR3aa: CASSLGQGTNQPQHF
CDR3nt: TGCGCCAGCAGTTTGGGACAGGGGACCAATCAGCCCCAGCATTTT

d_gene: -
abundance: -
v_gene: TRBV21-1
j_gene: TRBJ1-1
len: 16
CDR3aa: CASSNRDSTMNTEAFF
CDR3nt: TGTGCCAGCAGCAACCGGGACAGTACCATGAACACTGAAGCTTTCTTT

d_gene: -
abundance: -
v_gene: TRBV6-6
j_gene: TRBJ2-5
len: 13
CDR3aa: CAATGGRFETQYF
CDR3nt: TGTGCCGCTACCGGAGGGCGGTTCGAGACCCAGTACTTC

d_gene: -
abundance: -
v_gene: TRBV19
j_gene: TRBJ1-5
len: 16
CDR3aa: CASSMDPGLSNQPQHF
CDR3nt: TGTGCCAGTAGTATGGACCCGGGGCTTAGCAATCAGCCCCAGCATTTT

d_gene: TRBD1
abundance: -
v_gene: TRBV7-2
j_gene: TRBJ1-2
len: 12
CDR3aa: CASSLTGRGYTF
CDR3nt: TGTGCCAGCAGCTTGACAGGGCGCGGCTACACCTTC

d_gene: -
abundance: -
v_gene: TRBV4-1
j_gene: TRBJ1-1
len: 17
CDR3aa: CASSQVYTGASNTEAFF
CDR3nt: TGCGCCAGCAGCCAAGTCTATACCGGGGCCTCGAACACTGAAGCTTTCTTT

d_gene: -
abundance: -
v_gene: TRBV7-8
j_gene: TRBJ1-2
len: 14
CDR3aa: CASSLRETEGGYTF
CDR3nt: TGTGCCAGCAGCTTACGAGAGACAGAGGGTGGCTACACCTTC

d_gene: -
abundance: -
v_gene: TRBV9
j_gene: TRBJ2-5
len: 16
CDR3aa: CASSVGGIPHQETQYF
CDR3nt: TGTGCCAGCAGCGTAGGAGGGATTCCGCACCAAGAGACCCAGTACTTC

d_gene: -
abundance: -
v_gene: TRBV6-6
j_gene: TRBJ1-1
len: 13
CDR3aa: CASSEGRNTEAFF
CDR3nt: TGTGCCAGCAGCGAGGGACGGAACACTGAAGCTTTCTTT

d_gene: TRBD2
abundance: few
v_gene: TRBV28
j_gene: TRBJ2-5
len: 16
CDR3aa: CASSSLAGGRMKTQYF
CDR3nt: TGTGCCAGCAGTTCCCTAGCGGGGGGGCGTATGAAGACCCAGTACTTC

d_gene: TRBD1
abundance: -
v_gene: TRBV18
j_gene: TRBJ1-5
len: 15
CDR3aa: CASSPQGASNQPQHF
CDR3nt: TGTGCCAGCTCACCACAGGGGGCGAGCAATCAGCCCCAGCATTTT

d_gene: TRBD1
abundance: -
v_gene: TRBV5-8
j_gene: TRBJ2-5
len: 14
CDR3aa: CASRRKGTGRTQYF
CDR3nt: TGTGCCAGCAGACGAAAAGGGACAGGGCGGACCCAGTACTTC

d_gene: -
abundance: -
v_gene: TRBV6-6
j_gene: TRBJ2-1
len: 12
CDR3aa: CASSARGHEQFF
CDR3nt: TGTGCCAGCAGTGCCAGGGGCCATGAGCAGTTCTTC

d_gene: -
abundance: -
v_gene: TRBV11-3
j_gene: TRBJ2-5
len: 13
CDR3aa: CASSFDSIETQYF
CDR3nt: TGTGCCAGCAGCTTTGATTCTATAGAGACCCAGTACTTC

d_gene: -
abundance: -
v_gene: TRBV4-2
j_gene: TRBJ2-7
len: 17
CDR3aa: CASSQDQYDGRTYEQYF
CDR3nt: TGTGCCAGCAGCCAAGATCAATATGACGGGCGAACCTACGAGCAGTACTTC

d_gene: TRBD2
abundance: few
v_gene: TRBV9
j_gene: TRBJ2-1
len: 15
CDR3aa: CASSSGGLTYNEQFF
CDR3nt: TGTGCCAGCAGCTCGGGGGGGCTGACCTACAATGAGCAGTTCTTC

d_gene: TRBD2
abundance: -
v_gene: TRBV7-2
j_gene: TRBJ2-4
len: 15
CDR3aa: CASSKQLATQNIQYF
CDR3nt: TGTGCCAGCAGCAAGCAACTAGCGACCCAAAACATTCAGTACTTC

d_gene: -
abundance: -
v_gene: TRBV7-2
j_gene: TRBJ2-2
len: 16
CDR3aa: CASSLGPRANTGELFF
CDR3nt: TGTGCCAGCAGCTTGGGGCCGAGAGCGAACACCGGGGAGCTGTTTTTT

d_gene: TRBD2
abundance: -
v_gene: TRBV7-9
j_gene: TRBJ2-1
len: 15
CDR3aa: CASSLSGTSGGEQFF
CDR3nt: TGTGCCAGCAGCCTCTCCGGGACTAGCGGGGGAGAGCAGTTCTTC

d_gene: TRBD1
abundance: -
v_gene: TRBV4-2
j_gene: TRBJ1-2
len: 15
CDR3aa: CASSQDRDRATGYTF
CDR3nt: TGTGCCAGCAGCCAAGATCGGGACAGGGCTACTGGCTACACCTTC